Here is one TCR beta chain with its context. There are many counts of this clonotype. The antigen it recognizes is unknown. No base quality information exists; no much larger clone differs at one position. The ophthalmopathy patients had moderately to severely active disease, with a Clinical Activity Score of 3 or higher, a NOSPECS grade of 4 or higher, and a disease duration of less than 3 months. Patients were excluded if they had other autoimmune diseases, uncontrolled infections, pregnancy or lactation. Clinical symptoms, serum thyroxine, TRAb, thyroid ultrasound and orbital computed tomography were used for diagnosis. Using Ficoll-Paque density gradient centrifugation, PBMCs were isolated from less than 11 ml of fresh peripheral blood. Trizol reagent was used to extract the total RNA, and its quality was then checked on an Agilent 2100 Bioanalyzer. This specimen belongs to a study of Graves' ophthalmopathy and Graves' hyperthyroidism listed by TCRdb under 2018. Notes on the research overall: Peripheral blood was collected at initial diagnosis, before any treatment. TCR beta repertoire signatures were used to distinguish Graves' ophthalmopathy from Graves' hyperthyroidism and to predict progression to ophthalmopathy. An independent validation cohort was composed of some 19 hyperthyroidism patients and around 15 patients who later progressed from hyperthyroidism to ophthalmopathy. A discovery set of about a hundred patients (43 ophthalmopathy, 60 or so stable hyperthyroidism) was enrolled to explore V-J signatures distinguishing ophthalmopathy from hyperthyroidism. In total, under 150 blood samples were TCR-sequenced: fewer than 50 ophthalmopathy, some 75 hyperthyroidism and about 17 hyperthyroidism-to-ophthalmopathy patients. In five or six hyperthyroidism patients, T-cell repertoires of thyroid tissue and blood were compared. Once sampling was done, hyperthyroidism patients were given methimazole at a starting dose of 30 mg daily, while ophthalmopathy patients were given high-dose intravenous methylprednisolone.

What the research found in general, with its limitations: No statistical method was used to set the sample size in advance, and the investigators knew which group each participant was assigned to. Ophthalmopathy was separated from stable hyperthyroidism by the 13-signature model with 87.88% sensitivity and approximately 84% specificity in cross-validation and with 80%/75% in the test set. In validation, the model predicted ophthalmopathy progression with 55% to 71% sensitivity and 72.22% specificity; approximately 12 predicted patients were CT-confirmed with GO in a median of approximately six months. Most expanded thyroid clonotypes with a frequency above 0.001 also appeared in blood, which suggests that blood repertoires may reflect the immune response in the thyroid.

For repertoire sequencing, TCR beta CDR3 regions were amplified from RNA transcripts. HTBI primers and the Qiagen OneStep RT-PCR kit were used in a first-round RT-PCR, which was followed by a second-round multiplex PCR, size selection and purification. Libraries were sequenced on an Illumina HiSeq2000 using paired-end 100 bp reads. Per the authors' processing: SOAPnuke was used to process the reads, throwing out any read that had adapters, had uncalled bases, had a mean Phred below 15, or lacked an exact constant-primer or identifier match. COPE v1.2.5 was used to merge high-quality paired reads. Unique nucleotide sequences were defined as clonotypes and aligned to IMGT TRB V, D and J references using MiTCR v1.1. The analysis was limited to V-J combinations with a frequency above 0.0001, which together covered over 98% of repertoires. For each V-J combination, a TCR clonal expansion and chaos score was defined as the ratio of F50 clonal expansion to chaos observed in the TCRdist matrix. Welch's t-statistics and random forest were used to reduce the features to approximately 13 V-J combinations, which were then used as input to a naive Bayes classifier. The similarity between thyroid and blood repertoires was quantified using the Morisita-Horn index. In TCRdb, the public reads were trimmed at Q25 with fastp and aligned with MiXCR, with productive beta chains retained. Identical CDR3 protein sequences are pooled into one entry, listed with their most common genes and DNA. TCRdb, rather than the study authors, made the V and J calls. The sample yields almost 750,000 distinct CDR3 sequences; around 40% were counted once. In total, the top ten clones hold 44% of the sample.

Between the V and J ends, shortened by 5 bases and 5 bases respectively, the junction contains 10 bases. From cysteine to phenylalanine, the CDR3 is 12 amino acids long. The entry retains the CDR3 DNA only, 36 bases that are in frame from base 1. CDR1 SEHNR and CDR2 FQNEAQ are derived from the germline V gene (reference sequence). This chain joins TRBV7-9 to TRBJ2-7, with the D gene uncertain. Sequences were obtained from peripheral blood. This TCR derives from an adult man with Graves' ophthalmopathy. Read as DNA, the sequence is TGTGCCAGCAGCCGCCTTCAGGACGAGCAGTACTTC. Translation gives CASSRLQDEQYF.